This T cell receptor beta chain is drawn from a study of identical twins listed by TCRdb under 2016. Describing the broader study: The study deep-sequenced TCR alpha and beta repertoires from monozygotic twins, unrelated adults of various ages and cord blood to test whether fetal clonotypes persist. To rule out contamination, the twin experiments were replicated at different times with different library preparation protocols. Study-wide findings and limitations: Because the same donors could not be followed over many years, the conclusions relied on cross-sectional statistical analysis. Compared with coincidental sharing between unrelated individuals, out-of-frame TCR alpha sequences shared between twins had an excess of sequences with low generation probability. Abundant cord blood beta clonotypes carried fewer insertions; young adult naive repertoires showed a weaker similar trend, while memory repertoires showed none. In monozygotic twins, recombination models systematically underestimated out-of-frame TCR alpha sharing, but the models matched the sharing seen between unrelated individuals. Zero-insertion analyses could be partly confounded by invariant T cells such as MAIT and iNKT, although diverse VJ usage argued against such confounding for most clonotypes. In beta out-of-frame sequences, excess twin sharing was weaker, because having fewer shared sequences lowered the signal-to-noise ratio.

Every donor in the study was a healthy Caucasian. The twin cohort comprised three pairs of female monozygotic twins, all aged about 18 to 30 years. CD4+ and CD8+ T cell populations were isolated with positive isolation kits from Invitrogen. Library creation used 5' RACE. The reads were generated on an Illumina HiSeq 2000. A universal primer binding site was introduced by template switching, and a unique molecular identifier was present in the final cDNA, enabling accurate counting of TCR cDNA molecules. Specific primers in the conserved constant-segment region were used to synthesize first-strand cDNA for the TCR alpha and beta chains. To control for contamination, each cDNA library was double barcoded with a SMART-Mk sample barcode plus Illumina barcodes. TruSeq adapter sequences and Illumina sample barcodes were added in two successive PCR steps. The TCR alpha and beta cDNA libraries were sequenced on the Illumina HiSeq platform using custom primers. From the authors' description of their analysis: Unique molecular identifiers were extracted from raw reads with MiGEC, and CDR3 positions were determined with MiXCR. Recombination models were inferred per individual with the repgenHMM and IGoR tools using an EM algorithm. Shared clonotypes were analyzed with the tcR package in R, and sharing was normalized by the product of cloneset sizes. To study raw recombination without the effects of thymic and clonal selection, out-of-frame nonproductive sequences were analyzed. Through fastp at Q25 and MiXCR, TCRdb rebuilt clones from the public reads, retaining in-frame beta chains. Each entry is one CDR3 protein sequence, shown with its most common DNA and genes. TCRdb assigned the V and J calls; the authors' analysis was not used. Here the sample has some 570,000 distinct CDR3 sequences; around 24% occur a single time. The ten largest clonotypes hold more than 0.4% of the sample.

The germline V gene (reference sequence) sets CDR1 to LGHDT and CDR2 to YNNKEL. The cysteine opens and the phenylalanine closes a CDR3 of 15 amino acids. Only the CDR3 DNA is retained, 45 bases long and in frame from the first base. Trimming removed 4 bases from V and 4 bases from J; the gene matches leave 3 bases unexplained. Turning to this clonotype: Its specific antigen is unknown. No much larger clonotype is one base removed from it; base qualities were not supplied.

The sample also formed part of further work on yellow fever vaccine responses in identical twins. According to the second study: According to the authors, in identical twins the way T cells responded to vaccination appeared partly convergent and partly personalized. In the study, vaccine-responding T cell clones were precisely tracked in identical twins.

This sequence was found in a woman under 30 in good health. The rearranged chain carries TRBV3-1 and TRBJ2-2; 10 nucleotides in the junction match TRBD1. The specimen sequenced was CD4+ T cells sorted from blood. The sequenced DNA is TGTGCCAGCAGCCGGACAGGGGGTTCCACCGGGGAGCTGTTTTTT. It specifies CASSRTGGSTGELFF.